This T cell receptor beta chain was profiled in a study of cytomegalovirus exposure and HLA in healthy donors. The primer mix had 60 Vbeta and 13 Jbeta primers. The table came from immunoSEQ multiplex PCR; TCRdb's copy has only in-frame clones and leaves some out. In the table there are 170,000 or so clones, about 80% of which are singletons. The V and J ends lost 5 bases and 4 bases, in that order; junction bases with no gene match: 16. Looked up from germline, CDR1 is GTSNPN and CDR2 is SVGIG (reference sequence). CDR3 length equals 17 residues. The sequenced sample was PBMCs. The sequence was obtained from a woman aged 40-49 years in good health and CMV-seronegative. The chain employs TRBV30 and TRBJ1-2; TRBD1 matches 10 bases. Written as DNA, the CDR3 is TGTGCCTGGTCCAGACAGGGGGCGCAGGTAAAAATCTATGGCTACACCTTC. Translated, it gives CAWSRQGAQVKIYGYTF.